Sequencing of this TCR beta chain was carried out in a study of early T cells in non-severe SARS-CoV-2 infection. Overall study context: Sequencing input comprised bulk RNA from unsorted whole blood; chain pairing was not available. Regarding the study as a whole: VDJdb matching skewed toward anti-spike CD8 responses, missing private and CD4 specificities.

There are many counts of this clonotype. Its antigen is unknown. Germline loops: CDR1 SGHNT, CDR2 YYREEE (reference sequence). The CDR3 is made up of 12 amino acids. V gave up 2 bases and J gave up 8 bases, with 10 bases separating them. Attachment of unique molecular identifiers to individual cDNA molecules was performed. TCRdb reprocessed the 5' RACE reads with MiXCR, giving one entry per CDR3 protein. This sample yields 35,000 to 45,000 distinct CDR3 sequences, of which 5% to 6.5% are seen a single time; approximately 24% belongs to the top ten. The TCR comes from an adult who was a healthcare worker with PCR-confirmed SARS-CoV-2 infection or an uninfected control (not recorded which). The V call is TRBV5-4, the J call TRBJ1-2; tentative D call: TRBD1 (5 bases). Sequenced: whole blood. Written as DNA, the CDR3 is TGTGCCAGCAGCTTCACAGAGGGGGGCTACACCTTC. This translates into CASSFTEGGYTF.